This TCR beta chain stems from a study of blood T cells in healthy people across ages. Study observations and caveats: Among T cells, TCR beta diversity per million cells dropped roughly linearly as age rose.

Donor samples were obtained from healthy Caucasian individuals from Russia, aged about 6 to 90. Germline CDR1 SQVTM, CDR2 ANQGSEA. V was cut by 5 bases and J by 3 bases, with 15 bases left in between. The CDR3 contains 14 residues. A second PCR of roughly 7 to 11 cycles used a sample-barcoded 5' primer and a J-beta primer mix. Per-sample output comprised a minimum of 2.5 million paired-end reads containing CDR3. TCRdb analysed the 5' RACE reads with MiXCR anew, one entry per CDR3 protein. The sample comprises approximately 800,000 distinct CDR3 sequences, roughly three fifths of which are singletons, and 25% to 30% rests with the top ten. As to this clonotype: Its antigen remains unknown.

This receptor was taken from a man aged 35 to 55 in good health. This chain uses TRBV29-1 with TRBJ2-3; D possibly corresponds to TRBD1 (6 bases). Source material: blood. The CDR3 is CSVSEGGRTDTQYF. The CDR3 DNA is TGCAGCGTTTCAGAAGGGGGTCGAACAGATACGCAGTATTTT.